The T cell receptor beta chain described here comes from a study of tumor-infiltrating lymphocytes in primary liver carcinoma. Study-level background: Samples returned roughly 3.65 to 7.13 million productive TCRbeta reads, a yield that was similar across tissue types.

The template, 500 ng total RNA, yielded TCR beta cDNA made with a constant-region primer. What produced the TCR beta libraries was three nested multiplex PCR rounds using slightly modified ARM-PCR. PCR rounds one and two used TRBV1-TRBV30 forward primers with a C-beta reverse primer for around 11 cycles each. TCRdb re-called the multiplex PCR reads through MiXCR, storing one row per CDR3 protein. The data hold fewer than 400,000 distinct CDR3 sequences, with roughly two thirds observed a single time. On this clonotype: A read error may produce the germline difference seen at one junction end.

Germline DNA was also extracted, while the blood RNA originated from unsorted whole blood. CDR1 is SGHKS and CDR2 is YYEKEE in the germline V gene (reference sequence). The CDR3 runs 14 residues. This rearrangement joins TRBV5-5 to TRBJ2-1; D uncertain. The receptor was isolated from a man between 40 and 49 years old with primary liver carcinoma and hepatitis B virus infection. The sample comprised peripheral blood. CDR3 in DNA: TGTGTCAGCAGCGCCTATCTCTTCTACAATGAGCAGTTCTTC. It yields the protein CVSSAYLFYNEQFF. The variable domain in full, with the rest retrieved from reference TRBV5-5 and TRBJ2-1, is DAGVTQSPTHLIKTRGQQVTLRCSPISGHKSVSWYQQVLGQGPQFIFQYYEKEERGRGNFPDRFSARQFPNYSSELNVNALLLGDSALYLCVSSAYLFYNEQFFGPGTRLTVL.